This T cell receptor (beta chain) was identified in a study of shared clonotypes between healthy human individuals. On the study more broadly: The people who gave samples were two women and a few men aged 18 to 49. CD4 naive cells filled three plates per donor, CD4 memory three, CD8 naive two and CD8 memory one.

The CDR3 sequence is 14 residues long. The V gene's germline CDR1 is MDHEN and CDR2 SYDVKM. Trimming cost V 2 bases and J 4 bases, with 12 bases left between them. It was CD45RO-negative cells, positively selected for CCR7, that made up naive CD8 cells, with terminally differentiated effector memory CD45RA+ cells excluded. Per the original methods: ImmunoSEQ yielded junction-only sequences lacking quality scores, so filtering differed. This table comes from immunoSEQ multiplex PCR, and its TCRdb copy is limited to in-frame clones, with some not included. That table gives V, J and clone size, and the DNA gave D and trimming. The table includes about 580,000 clones, 95% to 98% detected once.

This sequence joins TRBV28 and TRBJ2-7; the D is unclear. This TCR was sampled from a man in his thirties or forties in good health. Sample: naive CD8+ T cells sorted from blood. CDR3 coding DNA: TGTGCCAGCAGTTTAAGGGCGACTCAATACGAGCAGTACTTC. Protein sequence: CASSLRATQYEQYF.